These T cell receptor beta chains were read from a single sample in a study of blood T cell repertoires in COVID-19. Generated by immunoSEQ multiplex PCR, the TCRdb table keeps only in-frame clones and is missing some. The sample shows 150,000 to 200,000 clones, roughly 87% of them seen only once. Sequencing was done on a sample of peripheral blood. The receptor source for this set is a woman aged 60-75 years who had recovered from COVID-19. The CDR3 runs from the conserved cysteine through the conserved F or W. D genes are given only for firm matches. Where a row states a size, it is once, few, many or the class of an expanded clone; other rows omit it.

D gene,J gene,V gene,clone size,CDR3 DNA,CDR3 protein
NA,TRBJ1-6,TRBV10-3,once,TGTGCCATCAGTGCGGTGGTTAGAGATAATTCACCCCTCCACTTT,CAISAVVRDNSPLHF
TRBD1,TRBJ2-3,TRBV30,NA,TGTGCCTGGAGTACTGACAGGGTCCTCACAGATACGCAGTATTTT,CAWSTDRVLTDTQYF
NA,TRBJ2-1,TRBV5-1,NA,TGCGCCAGTCAGTGGGACTCCTCCTACAATGAGCAGTTCTTC,CASQWDSSYNEQFF
TRBD2,TRBJ2-1,TRBV6-5,NA,TGTGCCAGCAGTTCTAGCGGGGGGGGATACAATGAGCAGTTCTTC,CASSSSGGGYNEQFF
NA,TRBJ1-5,TRBV7-8,NA,TGTGCCAGCAGCCCAAGTGGCAGGCGCCTTAATGTGGACAATCAGCCCCAGCATTTT,CASSPSGRRLNVDNQPQHF
TRBD2,TRBJ2-3,TRBV9,once,TGTGCCAGCAGCTGGGGGCTAGCGGGGACCTTTAGCACAGATACGCAGTATTTT,CASSWGLAGTFSTDTQYF
NA,TRBJ2-1,TRBV5-5,once,TGTGCCAGTGACCTATCGGGGGGCTTAGAGGAGTTCTTC,CASDLSGGLEEFF
TRBD1,TRBJ2-7,TRBV5-1,NA,TGCGCCAGCAGCAGCGGACAGGGGGACGAGCAGTACTTC,CASSSGQGDEQYF
TRBD1,TRBJ2-1,TRBV28,NA,TGTGCCAGCAGTTCCGTATGGACAGGGTACTTGGAAGGACAGGGGTATGAGCAGTTCTTC,CASSSVWTGYLEGQGYEQFF
TRBD2,TRBJ2-1,TRBV7-9,NA,TGTGCCAGCTCAGAAATAGCGGGGGGCCCCAATGAGCAGTTCTTC,CASSEIAGGPNEQFF
NA,TRBJ1-1,TRBV7-8,once,TGTGCCAGCAGCACGAGGGTACAGGGTTCAGCTTTCTTT,CASSTRVQGSAFF
NA,TRBJ2-4,TRBV19,few,TGTGCCAGTAGTATCCCCCTAGCCAAAAACATTCAGTACTTC,CASSIPLAKNIQYF
NA,TRBJ1-1,TRBV12-3/TRBV12-4,NA,TGTGCCAGCAGTTTCCAGCTAGACACTGAAGCTTTCTTT,CASSFQLDTEAFF
TRBD1,TRBJ2-7,TRBV27,NA,TGTGCCAGCAGTCGGGACAGAGCTTACGAGCAGTACTTC,CASSRDRAYEQYF
NA,TRBJ2-7,TRBV12-3/TRBV12-4,NA,TGTGCCAGCAGTTTAGGGGCGGGGGAGCAGTACTTC,CASSLGAGEQYF
NA,TRBJ1-3,TRBV3-1/TRBV3-2,NA,TGTGCCAGCAGCCCGCGGGTCTCTGGAAACACCATATATTTT,CASSPRVSGNTIYF
NA,TRBJ2-3,TRBV3-1/TRBV3-2,NA,TGTGCCAGCAGCCAAGATCCCCAGCTAGCAAGAGGAGATACGCAGTATTTT,CASSQDPQLARGDTQYF
NA,TRBJ2-6,TRBV2,NA,TGTGCCAGCAGCCACGAGCTCTCTGGGGCCAACGTCCTGACTTTC,CASSHELSGANVLTF
NA,TRBJ2-1,TRBV7-8,NA,TGTGCCAGCAGCTCTACCGGACAATCAGTGGGGAATGAGCAGTTCTTC,CASSSTGQSVGNEQFF
NA,TRBJ1-6,TRBV3-1/TRBV3-2,NA,TGTGCCAGCAGCCTGACAGGATCTAATTCACCCCTCCACTTT,CASSLTGSNSPLHF
TRBD2,TRBJ2-1,TRBV28,NA,TGTGCCAGCAGTTTAACAGCGGGGGGGAACAATGAGCAGTTCTTC,CASSLTAGGNNEQFF
NA,TRBJ1-3,TRBV5-1,NA,TGCGCCAGCAGCTCGGGACTGAGCTCTGGAAACACCATATATTTT,CASSSGLSSGNTIYF
NA,TRBJ2-5,TRBV11-2,NA,TGTGCCAGCAGCTTATTGTACGGTTCCGGAGGGGTCCAAGAGACCCAGTACTTC,CASSLLYGSGGVQETQYF
TRBD2,TRBJ2-1,TRBV9,NA,TGTGCCAGCAGCTCCTTACCGGGACTAGCGAATGAGCAGTTCTTC,CASSSLPGLANEQFF
NA,TRBJ2-1,TRBV28,few,TGTGCCACCACACAGGGATTCAATGAGCAGTTCTTC,CATTQGFNEQFF
NA,TRBJ2-1,TRBV29-1,NA,TGCAGCGTTGAATGGGCCGTGAATGATGAGCAGTTCTTC,CSVEWAVNDEQFF
NA,TRBJ2-3,TRBV28,NA,TGTGCCAGCAGGGCAGAAACATACACAGATACGCAGTATTTT,CASRAETYTDTQYF
TRBD2,TRBJ2-3,TRBV4-3,NA,TGCGCCAGCAGCCAAGAGCCCCTGCTAGCGGGGGAGGTCAATACGCAGTATTTT,CASSQEPLLAGEVNTQYF
TRBD2,TRBJ2-1,TRBV6-6,NA,TGTGCCAGCAGTTCGACTAGCGGGGGGGGCGATGAGCAGTTCTTC,CASSSTSGGGDEQFF
NA,TRBJ1-2,TRBV15,NA,TGTGCCACCAGCAGGGAAACAGGGTACTATGGCTACACCTTC,CATSRETGYYGYTF
NA,TRBJ1-1,TRBV13,NA,TGTGCCAGCAGCTCCCGGAGCAGGGTGAACACTGAAGCTTTCTTT,CASSSRSRVNTEAFF
TRBD2,TRBJ2-5,TRBV3-1/TRBV3-2,NA,TGTGCCAGCAGTCGGGGGGGGGAAGAGACCCAGTACTTC,CASSRGGEETQYF
TRBD1,TRBJ1-1,TRBV9,once,TGTGCCAGCAGCGTAGTCAGACAGGGCGAGAACACTGAAGCTTTCTTT,CASSVVRQGENTEAFF
NA,TRBJ1-5,TRBV4-1,NA,TGCGCCAGCAGCCAAGCACAGCTTAGCAATCAGCCCCAGCATTTT,CASSQAQLSNQPQHF
TRBD1,TRBJ1-6,TRBV5-8,NA,TGTGCCAGCAGCTTGGGGACAGGGGGAGGATCACCCCTCCACTTT,CASSLGTGGGSPLHF
TRBD1,TRBJ1-5,TRBV18,NA,TGTGCCAGCTCAGGACAGGGGGCAGATCAGCCCCAGCATTTT,CASSGQGADQPQHF
NA,TRBJ1-1,TRBV19,NA,TGTGCCAGTAGTATGGGACACCTCACTGAAGCTTTCTTT,CASSMGHLTEAFF
TRBD2,TRBJ2-3,TRBV7-3,NA,TGTGCCAGCAGCTTACGACTAGCGGGGGGAAGCACAGATACGCAGTATTTT,CASSLRLAGGSTDTQYF
NA,TRBJ1-1,TRBV5-1,NA,TGCGCCAGCAGCTCTAATCGCAACAGGTACTTTGAAGCTTTCTTT,CASSSNRNRYFEAFF
NA,TRBJ2-7,TRBV9,NA,TGTGCCAGCAGCGCTAGGCTGCTAGACGAGCAGTACTTC,CASSARLLDEQYF
TRBD1,TRBJ2-5,TRBV3-1/TRBV3-2,NA,TGTGCCAGCAGCCAGTTAACAGGGGGCTCAGAGACCCAGTACTTC,CASSQLTGGSETQYF
TRBD2,TRBJ2-3,TRBV5-4,once,TGTGCCAGCAGCTTGGTAGGCGGGGGGGTTAGCACAGATACGCAGTATTTT,CASSLVGGGVSTDTQYF
TRBD1,TRBJ2-1,TRBV14,NA,TGTGCCAGCAGCCAGGCACAGGGGGCTTTCAGCGATGAGCAGTTCTTC,CASSQAQGAFSDEQFF
TRBD2,TRBJ2-1,TRBV18,NA,TGTGCCAGCTCACCACCCGAGGGAAGCGGGGTTTACAATGAGCAGTTCTTC,CASSPPEGSGVYNEQFF
NA,TRBJ1-3,TRBV5-1,NA,TGCGCCAGCAGCTTGGTCGGAGCAGTCTCTGGAAACACCATATATTTT,CASSLVGAVSGNTIYF
NA,TRBJ1-6,TRBV5-1,NA,TGCGCCAGCAGCCCCACATTGGGGAGGGATTCACCCCTCCACTTT,CASSPTLGRDSPLHF
TRBD2,TRBJ2-7,TRBV19,NA,TGTGCCAGTAGTATGACTAGCGGGGGCCACTACGAGCAGTACTTC,CASSMTSGGHYEQYF
NA,TRBJ1-1,TRBV6-6,NA,TGTGCCAGCAGCACCGACAGTGAAGCTTTCTTT,CASSTDSEAFF
TRBD1,TRBJ2-7,TRBV2,NA,TGTGCCAGCGCCGGGACAGGGCAGGAGCAGTACTTC,CASAGTGQEQYF